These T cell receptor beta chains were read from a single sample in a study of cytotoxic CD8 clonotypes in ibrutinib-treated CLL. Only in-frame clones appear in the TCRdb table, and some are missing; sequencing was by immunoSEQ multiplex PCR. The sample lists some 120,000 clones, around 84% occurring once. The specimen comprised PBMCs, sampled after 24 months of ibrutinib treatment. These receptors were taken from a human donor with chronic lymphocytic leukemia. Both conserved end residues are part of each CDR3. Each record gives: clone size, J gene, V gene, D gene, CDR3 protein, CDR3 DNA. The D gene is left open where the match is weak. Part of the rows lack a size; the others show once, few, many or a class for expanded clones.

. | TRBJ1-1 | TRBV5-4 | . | CASRSALYTEAFF | TGTGCCAGCAGGTCGGCCTTATACACTGAAGCTTTCTTT
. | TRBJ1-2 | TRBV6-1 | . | CASKNRRTANYGYTF | TGTGCCAGCAAAAACCGCAGGACAGCTAACTATGGCTACACCTTC
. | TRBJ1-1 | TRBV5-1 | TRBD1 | CASSFQSGQVMNTEAFF | TGCGCCAGCAGCTTCCAGTCGGGACAGGTCATGAACACTGAAGCTTTCTTT
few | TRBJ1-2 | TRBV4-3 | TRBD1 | CASSRGDRNYGYTF | TGCGCCAGCAGCCGCGGGGACAGAAACTATGGCTACACCTTC
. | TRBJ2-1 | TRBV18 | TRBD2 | CASSPLAGHYNEQFF | TGTGCCAGCTCACCTCTAGCGGGCCACTACAATGAGCAGTTCTTC
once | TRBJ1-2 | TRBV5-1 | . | CASSSTGLGGANYGYTF | TGCGCCAGCAGCTCCACAGGTTTGGGGGGAGCTAACTATGGCTACACCTTC
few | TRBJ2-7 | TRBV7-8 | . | CASSGSWYYEQYF | TGTGCCAGCAGCGGGTCATGGTACTACGAGCAGTACTTC
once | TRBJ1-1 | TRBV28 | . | CASSFFQGWSNTEAFF | TGTGCCAGCAGTTTCTTCCAGGGTTGGAGCAACACTGAAGCTTTCTTT
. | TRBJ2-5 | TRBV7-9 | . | CASSAQGTQYF | TGTGCCAGCAGCGCCCAGGGGACCCAGTACTTC
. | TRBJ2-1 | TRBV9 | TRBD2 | CASSSRGESYNEQFF | TGTGCCAGCAGCTCCCGGGGGGAATCCTACAATGAGCAGTTCTTC
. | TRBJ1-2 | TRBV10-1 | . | CASSEAGITYGYTF | TGCGCCAGCAGTGAGGCGGGAATAACCTATGGCTACACCTTC
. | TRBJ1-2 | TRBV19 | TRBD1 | CASSRTGGNYGYTF | TGTGCCAGTAGTCGCACAGGGGGCAACTATGGCTACACCTTC
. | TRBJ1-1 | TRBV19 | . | CASRQARNTEAFF | TGTGCCAGTAGACAGGCCCGGAACACTGAAGCTTTCTTT
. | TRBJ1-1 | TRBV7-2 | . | CASSPIHGYAAFF | TGTGCCAGCAGCCCGATCCATGGGTATGCAGCTTTCTTT
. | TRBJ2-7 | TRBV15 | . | CATSPRGAGDEQYF | TGTGCCACCAGCCCCCGGGGCGCTGGGGACGAGCAGTACTTC
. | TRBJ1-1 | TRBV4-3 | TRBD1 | CASSQGDRAMTEAFF | TGCGCCAGCAGCCAAGGCGACAGGGCCATGACTGAAGCTTTCTTT
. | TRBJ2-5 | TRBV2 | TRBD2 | CASSPGLAGETQYF | TGTGCCAGCAGTCCCGGACTAGCGGGAGAGACCCAGTACTTC
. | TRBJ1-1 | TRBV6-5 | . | CASRIDGNTEAFF | TGTGCCAGCAGAATCGACGGGAACACTGAAGCTTTCTTT
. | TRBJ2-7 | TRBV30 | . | CAWTTGLPTGEQYF | TGTGCCTGGACTACGGGGCTACCCACCGGCGAGCAGTACTTC
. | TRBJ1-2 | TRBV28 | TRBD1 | CASSFPAAGGYGYTF | TGTGCCAGCAGTTTTCCTGCCGCAGGGGGCTATGGCTACACCTTC
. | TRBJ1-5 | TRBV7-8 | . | CASSSAGGFSNQPQHF | TGTGCCAGCAGCTCTGCGGGGGGGTTTAGCAATCAGCCCCAGCATTTT
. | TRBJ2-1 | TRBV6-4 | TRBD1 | CASSRDSNEQFF | TGTGCCAGCAGTCGGGACAGTAATGAGCAGTTCTTC
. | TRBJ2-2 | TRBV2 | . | CASQDRTVNTGELFF | TGTGCCAGCCAAGACAGGACGGTGAACACCGGGGAGCTGTTTTTT
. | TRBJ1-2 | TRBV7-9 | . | CASREGSSEGYTF | TGTGCCAGCAGGGAGGGGTCCTCGGAGGGCTACACCTTC
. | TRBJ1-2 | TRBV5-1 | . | CASSTRQGFYGYTF | TGCGCCAGCAGCACAAGACAAGGGTTCTATGGCTACACCTTC
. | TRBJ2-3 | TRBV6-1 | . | CASSPQITDTQYF | TGTGCCAGCAGCCCTCAGATCACAGATACGCAGTATTTT
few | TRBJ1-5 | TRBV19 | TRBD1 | CASSPGQGRQPQHF | TGTGCCAGTAGCCCGGGACAGGGCAGGCAGCCCCAGCATTTT
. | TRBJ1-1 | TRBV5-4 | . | CASSREGANTEAFF | TGTGCCAGCAGCCGGGAGGGAGCCAACACTGAAGCTTTCTTT
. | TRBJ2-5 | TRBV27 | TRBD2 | CASGYTSGGLYF | TGTGCCAGCGGGTATACTAGCGGGGGGTTGTACTTC
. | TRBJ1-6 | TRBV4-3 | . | CASSQDVRDALHF | TGCGCCAGCAGCCAAGATGTCCGGGATGCCCTCCACTTT
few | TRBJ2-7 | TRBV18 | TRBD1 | CASSPGTGDEQYF | TGTGCCAGCTCACCTGGGACAGGGGACGAGCAGTACTTC
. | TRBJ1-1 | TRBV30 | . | CAWRVDGNTEAFF | TGTGCCTGGAGGGTGGACGGGAACACTGAAGCTTTCTTT
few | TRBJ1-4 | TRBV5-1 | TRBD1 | CASSLGGASEKLFF | TGCGCCAGCAGCTTAGGGGGCGCGAGCGAAAAACTGTTTTTT
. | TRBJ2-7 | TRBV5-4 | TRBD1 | CASSLVGTAEQYF | TGTGCCAGCAGCTTGGTCGGGACAGCCGAGCAGTACTTC
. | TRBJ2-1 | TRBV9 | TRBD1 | CASSVGDRGRNEQFF | TGTGCCAGCAGCGTAGGGGACAGGGGGCGCAATGAGCAGTTCTTC
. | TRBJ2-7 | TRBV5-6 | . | CASSFLQGGPVRAYF | TGTGCCAGCAGCTTCCTACAGGGTGGGCCGGTTCGTGCGTACTTC
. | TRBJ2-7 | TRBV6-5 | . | CASKEAYEQYF | TGTGCCAGCAAAGAAGCGTACGAGCAGTACTTC
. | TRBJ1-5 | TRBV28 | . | CASSRTANNQPQHF | TGTGCCAGCAGCCGTACGGCCAACAATCAGCCCCAGCATTTT
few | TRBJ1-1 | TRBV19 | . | CASNDLNTEAFF | TGTGCCAGTAATGACCTCAACACTGAAGCTTTCTTT
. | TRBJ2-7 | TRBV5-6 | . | CASSLLGYEQYF | TGTGCCAGCAGTCTATTGGGCTACGAGCAGTACTTC
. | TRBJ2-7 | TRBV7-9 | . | CASSSSRVEQYF | TGTGCCAGCAGCTCCAGTCGGGTCGAGCAGTACTTC
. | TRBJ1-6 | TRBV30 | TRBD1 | CAWSANQGQLNSPLHF | TGTGCCTGGAGTGCAAATCAGGGACAGCTCAATTCACCCCTCCACTTT
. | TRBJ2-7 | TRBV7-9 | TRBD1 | CASSPGTVYYEQYF | TGTGCCAGCAGCCCCGGGACAGTCTACTACGAGCAGTACTTC
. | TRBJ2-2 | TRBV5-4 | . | CASSPPTGELFF | TGTGCCAGCAGCCCGCCCACCGGGGAGCTGTTTTTT
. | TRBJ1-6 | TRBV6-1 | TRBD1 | CASSAYWTGNSPLHF | TGTGCCAGCAGCGCTTATTGGACAGGGAATTCACCCCTCCACTTT
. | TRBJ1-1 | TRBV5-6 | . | CASSLGGFGTEAFF | TGTGCCAGCAGCTTGGGTGGTTTTGGCACTGAAGCTTTCTTT
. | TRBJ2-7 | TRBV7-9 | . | CASSAVGGRGPYEQYF | TGTGCCAGCAGCGCAGTAGGGGGGCGAGGTCCCTACGAGCAGTACTTC
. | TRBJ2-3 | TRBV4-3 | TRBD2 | CASSQGLAGANTQYF | TGCGCCAGCAGCCAAGGACTAGCGGGAGCAAATACGCAGTATTTT
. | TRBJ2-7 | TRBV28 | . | CASSFFQGHPYEQYF | TGTGCCAGCAGTTTTTTCCAGGGACATCCCTACGAGCAGTACTTC
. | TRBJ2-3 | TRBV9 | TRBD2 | CASSPTSGYTDTQYF | TGTGCCAGCAGCCCTACTAGCGGCTACACAGATACGCAGTATTTT
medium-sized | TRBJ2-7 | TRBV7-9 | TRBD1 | CASSPRIGTVDF | TGTGCCAGCAGCCCCCGGATTGGGACAGTGGACTTC
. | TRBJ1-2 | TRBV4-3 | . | CASSHFSGGYTF | TGCGCCAGCAGCCATTTTTCAGGAGGCTACACCTTC
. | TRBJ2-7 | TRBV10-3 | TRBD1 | CAISGTGTHEQYF | TGTGCCATCAGTGGGACAGGTACCCACGAGCAGTACTTC
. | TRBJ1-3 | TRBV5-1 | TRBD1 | CASTTGGSGNTIYF | TGCGCCAGCACCACAGGGGGCTCTGGAAACACCATATATTTT
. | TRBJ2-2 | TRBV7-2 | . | CASSPLGGTDIGELFF | TGTGCCAGCAGCCCCCTGGGCGGGACCGATATCGGGGAGCTGTTTTTT
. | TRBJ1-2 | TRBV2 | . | CASRGLWGYTF | TGTGCCAGCCGCGGACTTTGGGGCTACACCTTC